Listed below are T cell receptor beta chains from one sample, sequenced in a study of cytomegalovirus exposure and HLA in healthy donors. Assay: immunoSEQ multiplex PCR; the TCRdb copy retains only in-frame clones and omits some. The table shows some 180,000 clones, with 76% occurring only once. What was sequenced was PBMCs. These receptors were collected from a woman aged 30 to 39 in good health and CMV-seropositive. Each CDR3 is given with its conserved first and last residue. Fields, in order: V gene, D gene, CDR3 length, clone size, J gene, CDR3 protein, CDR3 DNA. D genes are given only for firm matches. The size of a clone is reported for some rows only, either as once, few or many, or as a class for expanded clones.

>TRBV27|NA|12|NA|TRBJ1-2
CASRTGQLGYTF
TGTGCCAGCAGAACAGGACAGTTGGGCTACACCTTC
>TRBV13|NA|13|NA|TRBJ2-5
CASSSQVGETQYF
TGTGCCAGCAGCTCCCAGGTTGGGGAGACCCAGTACTTC
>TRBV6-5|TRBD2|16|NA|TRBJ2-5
CASSYSWLAGEETQYF
TGTGCCAGCAGTTACTCTTGGCTAGCGGGGGAAGAGACCCAGTACTTC
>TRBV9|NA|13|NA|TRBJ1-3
CASSGTDRNTIYF
TGTGCCAGCAGCGGGACAGATCGAAACACCATATATTTT
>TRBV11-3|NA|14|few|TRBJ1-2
CASSPRQVGYGYTF
TGTGCCAGCAGCCCCCGACAGGTGGGCTATGGCTACACCTTC
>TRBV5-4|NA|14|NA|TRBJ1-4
CASSSGQSNEKLFF
TGTGCCAGCAGCTCGGGACAATCAAATGAAAAACTGTTTTTT
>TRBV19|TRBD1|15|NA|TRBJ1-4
CASSLPGQFPEKLFF
TGTGCCAGTAGTCTACCGGGACAGTTTCCTGAAAAACTGTTTTTT
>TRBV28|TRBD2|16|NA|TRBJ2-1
CASSFLLAGGPNEQFF
TGTGCCAGCAGTTTCCTCTTAGCGGGGGGGCCCAATGAGCAGTTCTTC
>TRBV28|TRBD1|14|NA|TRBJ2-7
CASSFYRGSYEQYF
TGTGCCAGCAGTTTTTACAGGGGTTCCTACGAGCAGTACTTC
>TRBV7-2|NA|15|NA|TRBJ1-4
CASSLSRASNEKLFF
TGTGCCAGCAGCTTAAGTCGCGCCTCTAATGAAAAACTGTTTTTT
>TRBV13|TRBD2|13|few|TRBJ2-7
CASSFRGAYEQYF
TGTGCCAGCAGCTTTCGGGGGGCCTACGAGCAGTACTTC
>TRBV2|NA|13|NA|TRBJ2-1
CASSVLAYNEQFF
TGTGCCAGCAGTGTCTTAGCCTACAATGAGCAGTTCTTC
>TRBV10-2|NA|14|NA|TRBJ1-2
CASIVGILNYGYTF
TGCGCCAGCATCGTGGGCATCCTTAACTATGGCTACACCTTC
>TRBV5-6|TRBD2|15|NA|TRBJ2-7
CASSLGRDYSYEQYF
TGTGCCAGCAGCTTGGGCCGGGACTACTCCTACGAGCAGTACTTC
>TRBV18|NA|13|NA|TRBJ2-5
CASSPRLEETQYF
TGTGCCAGCTCACCACGGCTAGAAGAGACCCAGTACTTC
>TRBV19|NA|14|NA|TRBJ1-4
CASLPGHGVGKLFF
TGTGCCAGCCTACCGGGACACGGAGTGGGAAAACTGTTTTTT
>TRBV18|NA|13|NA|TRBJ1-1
CASSFGQNTEAFF
TGTGCCAGCTCGTTCGGACAGAACACTGAAGCTTTCTTT
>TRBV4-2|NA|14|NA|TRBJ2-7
CASSQDQAYYEQYF
TGTGCCAGCAGCCAAGACCAAGCCTATTACGAGCAGTACTTC
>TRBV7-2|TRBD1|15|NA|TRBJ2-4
CASSLQTGQGNIQYF
TGTGCCAGCAGCTTGCAGACAGGGCAGGGAAACATTCAGTACTTC
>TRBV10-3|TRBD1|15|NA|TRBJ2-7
CAISAGTGGSDEQYF
TGTGCCATCAGTGCCGGGACAGGGGGTAGCGACGAGCAGTACTTC
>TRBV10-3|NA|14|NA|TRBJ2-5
CAISGDRNPFGQYF
TGTGCCATCAGTGGAGACAGGAACCCCTTCGGGCAGTACTTC
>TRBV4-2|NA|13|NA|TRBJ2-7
CASSQEAEIEQCF
TGTGCCAGCAGCCAAGAAGCGGAGATCGAGCAGTGCTTC
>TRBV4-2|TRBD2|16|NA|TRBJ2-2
CASSQRLAGNTGELFF
TGTGCCAGCAGCCAACGACTAGCGGGGAACACCGGGGAGCTGTTTTTT
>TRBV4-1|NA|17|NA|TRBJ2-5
CASSQDSETRNQETQYF
TGCGCCAGCAGCCAAGATTCCGAGACTAGAAACCAAGAGACCCAGTACTTC
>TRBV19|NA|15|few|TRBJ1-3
CASSWGHLSGNTIYF
TGTGCCAGTAGTTGGGGCCATCTCTCTGGAAACACCATATATTTT
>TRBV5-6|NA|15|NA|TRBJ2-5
CASSLMRRSQETQYF
TGTGCCAGCAGCTTGATGAGACGGAGCCAAGAGACCCAGTACTTC
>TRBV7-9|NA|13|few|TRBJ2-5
CASNIQGQETQYF
TGTGCCAGCAACATACAGGGTCAAGAGACCCAGTACTTC
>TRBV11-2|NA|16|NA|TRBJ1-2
CASSPRQQGWTKGYTF
TGTGCCAGCAGCCCCCGACAGCAGGGTTGGACCAAGGGCTACACCTTC
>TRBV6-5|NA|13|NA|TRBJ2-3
CASSLAITDTQYF
TGTGCCAGCAGTTTAGCGATCACAGATACGCAGTATTTT
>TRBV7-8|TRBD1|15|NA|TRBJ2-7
CASSLGTGGFYEQYF
TGTGCCAGCAGCTTAGGGACAGGGGGCTTCTACGAGCAGTACTTC
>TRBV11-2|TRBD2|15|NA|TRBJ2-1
CASSLGTSFVNEQFF
TGTGCCAGCAGCTTGGGGACTAGCTTTGTCAATGAGCAGTTCTTC
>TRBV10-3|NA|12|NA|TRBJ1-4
CAISDIDEKLFF
TGTGCCATCAGTGATATAGATGAAAAACTGTTTTTT
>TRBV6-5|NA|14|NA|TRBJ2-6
CASSYLSGANVLTF
TGTGCCAGCAGTTACCTGTCTGGGGCCAACGTCCTGACTTTC
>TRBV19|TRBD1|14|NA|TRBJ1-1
CASRGQEMITEAFF
TGTGCCAGTAGGGGACAGGAGATGATCACTGAAGCTTTCTTT
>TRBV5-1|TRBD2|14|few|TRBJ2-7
CASRSSGGSYEQYF
TGCGCCAGCAGGTCTAGCGGGGGGTCTTACGAGCAGTACTTC
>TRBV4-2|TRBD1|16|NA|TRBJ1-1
CASSPRGAGGDSEAFF
TGTGCCAGCAGCCCCAGAGGGGCAGGGGGCGACTCTGAAGCTTTCTTT
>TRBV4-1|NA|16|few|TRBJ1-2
CASSQDRQVRGLGYTF
TGCGCCAGCAGCCAAGATCGACAGGTTCGAGGTCTTGGCTACACCTTC
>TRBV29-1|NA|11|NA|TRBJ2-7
CSVEDRYEQYF
TGCAGCGTTGAAGACCGCTACGAGCAGTACTTC
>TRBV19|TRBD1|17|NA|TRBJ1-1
CASSQATGGFMNTEAFF
TGTGCCAGTAGTCAAGCAACAGGGGGCTTTATGAACACTGAAGCTTTCTTT
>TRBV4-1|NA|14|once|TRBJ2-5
CASSRRDDGETQYF
TGCGCCAGCAGCCGGCGGGACGATGGAGAGACCCAGTACTTC
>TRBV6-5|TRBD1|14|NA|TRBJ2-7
CASRGTGNSYEQYF
TGTGCCAGCAGGGGGACAGGTAACTCCTACGAGCAGTACTTC
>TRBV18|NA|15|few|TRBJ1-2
CASSPPGALRGGYTF
TGTGCCAGCTCACCACCGGGGGCCCTTAGGGGTGGCTACACCTTC
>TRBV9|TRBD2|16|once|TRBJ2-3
CASSAHVAGGSDTQYF
TGTGCCAGCAGCGCCCATGTAGCGGGGGGGTCAGATACGCAGTATTTT
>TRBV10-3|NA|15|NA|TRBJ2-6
CAISARDSGANVLTF
TGTGCCATCAGTGCGCGGGACTCTGGGGCCAACGTCCTGACTTTC
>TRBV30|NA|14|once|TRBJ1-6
CAWCLGGSRSPLHF
TGTGCCTGGTGCCTGGGGGGTTCCCGTTCACCCCTCCACTTT
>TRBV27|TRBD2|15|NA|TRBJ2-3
CASSFSSGGTDTQYF
TGTGCCAGCAGTTTTTCTAGCGGGGGAACAGATACGCAGTATTTT
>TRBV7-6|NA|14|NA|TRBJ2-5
CASSLALVVETQYF
TGTGCCAGCAGCTTAGCATTGGTAGTCGAGACCCAGTACTTC
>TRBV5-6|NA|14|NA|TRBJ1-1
CASSSKGGNTEAFF
TGTGCCAGCAGCTCGAAGGGAGGGAACACTGAAGCTTTCTTT